The 16 T cell receptor beta chains below come from one sample, sequenced in a study of early T cells in non-severe SARS-CoV-2 infection. TCRdb analysed the 5' RACE reads with MiXCR anew, one entry per CDR3 protein. The sample holds more than 50,000 distinct CDR3 sequences, around 6% seen once. Material: whole blood. Source of these receptors: an adult who was a healthcare worker with PCR-confirmed SARS-CoV-2 infection or an uninfected control (not recorded which).

There are many counts of this clonotype. The chain is built from TRBV29-1 and TRBJ1-1, with TRBD1 matching 9 bases. CDR1 and CDR2 (germline): SQVTM, ANQGSEA. V was clipped by 2 bases and J by 5 bases; unmatched bases: 3. This CDR3 is built from 13 residues. Here the CDR3 DNA reads TGCAGCGTTGAAACAGGGGGCAGGACTGAAGCTTTCTTT. Residues: CSVETGGRTEAFF.

The genes are TRBV4-2 and TRBJ1-2; no reliable D call. In germline, CDR1 is LGHNA, CDR2 YNFKEQ. The CDR3 has 15 residues. With 4 bases removed from V and 0 bases from J, the gap between germline ends came to 12 bases. The CDR3: CASSPAPPTNYGYTF. In DNA, the CDR3 is TGTGCCAGCAGCCCAGCGCCCCCTACTAACTATGGCTACACCTTC.

This clonotype occurred many times. The chain recombines TRBV5-4 with TRBJ2-1; 8 nucleotides agree with TRBD2. Trimming took 4 bases from V and 2 from J; bases not matched to a gene: 8. Germline V CDR1 and CDR2: SGHNT, YYREEE (reference sequence). The CDR3 extends over 16 amino acids. The CDR3: CASSHQAGVTYNEQFF. Here the CDR3 DNA reads TGTGCCAGCAGCCACCAAGCGGGAGTGACCTACAATGAGCAGTTCTTC.

The chain recombines TRBV27 with TRBJ2-3; no clear D. The germline V and J ends were trimmed by 4 bases and 4 bases, with 9 bases remaining between them. The CDR3 runs to 13 residues. Per the germline V gene, CDR1 is MNHEY and CDR2 is SMNVEV (reference sequence). The CDR3 sequence is CASSSPPPDTQYF. CDR3 sequence (DNA): TGTGCCAGCAGTTCACCTCCTCCAGATACGCAGTATTTT.

This clonotype was seen a handful of times. The chain recombines TRBV4-2 with TRBJ1-2, with D unresolved. CDR3 length: 15 amino acids. V lost 1 base and J 4 bases, leaving 13 bases between the germline ends. CDR1 is LGHNA, CDR2 YNFKEQ, per germline. CDR3 protein: CASSQAGFLGYGYTF. The CDR3 DNA sequence: TGTGCCAGCAGCCAAGCGGGCTTTCTAGGCTATGGCTACACCTTC.

This clonotype was seen repeatedly, ten times or more. This chain links TRBV20-1 with TRBJ1-2; D is ambiguous. This CDR3 has 14 amino acids. Germline CDR1 DFQATT, CDR2 SNEGSKA (reference sequence). With 1 base removed from V and 8 bases from J, the gap between germline ends came to 17 bases. The CDR3 reads CSARVSSFLGGYTF. In nucleotides, the CDR3 is TGCAGTGCTAGAGTGAGTTCGTTTTTAGGAGGCTACACCTTC.

This clonotype came up many times. The rearrangement uses TRBV20-1 and TRBJ1-1; D unresolved. The CDR3 extends over 14 amino acids. CDR1 is DFQATT and CDR2 is SNEGSKA in the germline V gene (reference sequence). V was trimmed by 0 bases and J by 1 base, leaving 9 bases between them. DNA of the CDR3: TGCAGTGCTAGAGATGGCCCTTCGAACACTGAAGCTTTCTTT. Amino acids: CSARDGPSNTEAFF.

This clonotype was detected many times. The chain has TRBV12-2 and TRBJ2-1; TRBD1 reflects the table's D call only, with no check against the DNA. TRBV12-2 is a documented pseudogene. The CDR3 covers 16 residues. The CDR3 sequence: CASRDHLSTGKDKQFF. DNA for the CDR3: TGTGCAAGTCGCGACCACTTAAGTACAGGGAAAGACAAGCAGTTCTTC.

This clonotype was seen at least ten times. At one end the junction does not follow the germline gene, possibly because of a read error. This chain uses TRBV11-2 with TRBJ2-7, with D perhaps being TRBD1 or TRBD2 (7 bases each). Germline CDR1 SGHAT, CDR2 FQNNGV. The CDR3 covers 12 residues. The CDR3 here is CASSPGGAKRVF. The CDR3 DNA follows: TGTGCCAGCAGCCCAGGGGGGGCGAAGAGGGTCTTC.

This clonotype was counted ten times or more. V and J are TRBV6-2 or TRBV6-3 and TRBJ2-1, with TRBD2 matching 14 bases. The germline CDR1 and CDR2 sequences are MNHEY and SVGEGT. CDR3 length equals 17 residues. Trimming removed 5 bases from V and 7 bases from J; junction bases left unmatched: 10. The CDR3 DNA follows: TGTGCCAGCAGTAACCCCCTGGGACTAGCGGGAGTGAATGAGCAGTTCTTC. Amino acid sequence: CASSNPLGLAGVNEQFF.

Points on this clonotype: Given a much more abundant clone one base away, this may be a read error. This chain uses TRBV6-2 or TRBV6-3 with TRBJ2-1; D not certain. Germline-derived CDR1 and CDR2 are MNHEY and SVGEGT. V was shortened by 2 bases and J by 2 bases, with 10 bases between the two germline ends. The CDR3 is 15 amino acids. CDR3 sequence reads: CASSYSELAYNEQFF. The CDR3 DNA reads TGTGCCAGCAGTTACAGCGAGTTAGCCTACAATGAGCAGTTCTTC.

This clonotype was recorded at least ten times. This chain uses TRBV19 with TRBJ1-2; maybe TRBD1 (5 bases). V was trimmed by 3 bases and J by 4 bases, leaving 12 bases between them. Germline V gene data show CDR1 as LNHDA and CDR2 as SQIVND (reference sequence). The CDR3 extends over 14 amino acids. Here the CDR3 reads CASSIPGGSYGYTF. The DNA of the CDR3 is TGTGCCAGTAGTATTCCCGGGGGGAGCTATGGCTACACCTTC.

The chain joins TRBV5-1 to TRBJ1-6; TRBD1 matches 7 bases. Trimming at V came to 3 bases and at J to 13 bases, leaving 7 bases not matched to a gene. CDR1 and CDR2 from the germline V gene are SGHRS and YFSETQ. This CDR3 has 13 amino acids. CDR3 nucleotide sequence: TGCGCCAGCAGCTCCGGGACAGCGAGCCCCCTCCACTTT. Translating gives CASSSGTASPLHF.

This clonotype was seen ten or more times. The rearrangement links TRBV11-2 to TRBJ2-1; 8 nucleotides agree with TRBD2. The germline gives CDR1 SGHAT, CDR2 FQNNGV. This CDR3 is 15 amino acids long. Trimming took 5 bases from V and 9 from J; bases not matched to a gene: 12. CDR3 nucleotides: TGTGCCAGCAGCCCTACCGATAGCGGGAATGGTGAGCAGTTCTTC. It encodes CASSPTDSGNGEQFF. Full variable domain (remainder filled in from reference TRBV11-2 and TRBJ2-1): EAGVAQSPRYKIIEKRQSVAFWCNPISGHATLYWYQQILGQGPKLLIQFQNNGVVDDSQLPKDRFSAERLKGVDSTLKIQPAKLEDSAVYLCASSPTDSGNGEQFFGPGTRLTVL.

This clonotype turned up a few times. This chain uses TRBV27 with TRBJ2-2, with D uncertain. CDR1 MNHEY and CDR2 SMNVEV come from the germline V gene (reference sequence). V shed 5 bases and J shed 1 base, with 5 bases lying between them. This CDR3 region has 13 residues. In DNA form, the CDR3 reads TGTGCCAGCAGTCCCCTGAACACCGGGGAGCTGTTTTTT. Translation gives CASSPLNTGELFF.

This rearrangement joins TRBV15 to TRBJ1-2; D remains unclear. The germline V gene has CDR1 LNHNV and CDR2 YYDKDF (reference sequence). The CDR3 covers 12 residues. The ends were cut back, 0 bases at V and 5 bases at J, with 4 bases in the middle. CDR3: CATSRDPYGYTF. The CDR3 coding sequence is TGTGCCACCAGCAGAGATCCATATGGCTACACCTTC.